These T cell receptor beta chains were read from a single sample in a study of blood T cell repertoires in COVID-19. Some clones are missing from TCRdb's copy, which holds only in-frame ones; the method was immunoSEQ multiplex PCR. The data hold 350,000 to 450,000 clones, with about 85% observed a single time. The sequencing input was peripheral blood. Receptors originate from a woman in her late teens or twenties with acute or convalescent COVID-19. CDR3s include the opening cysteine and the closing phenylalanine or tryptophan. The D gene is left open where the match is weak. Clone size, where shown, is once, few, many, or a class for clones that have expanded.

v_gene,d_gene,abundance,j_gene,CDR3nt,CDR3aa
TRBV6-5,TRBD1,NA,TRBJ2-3,TGTGCCAGCAGCCCACAGGGGGCTATTTCAGATACGCAGTATTTT,CASSPQGAISDTQYF
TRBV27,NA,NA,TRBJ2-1,TGTGCCAGCAGTTTATTTGGGCCCTCTTACAATGAGCAGTTCTTC,CASSLFGPSYNEQFF
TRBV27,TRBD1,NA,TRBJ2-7,TGTGCCAGCAGTACCCGGACAGGGGGCATCCACGAGCAGTACTTC,CASSTRTGGIHEQYF
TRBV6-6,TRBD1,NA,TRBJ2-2,TGTGCCAGCAGTCGCGACCCGACAGGGGCGAACACCGGGGAGCTGTTTTTT,CASSRDPTGANTGELFF
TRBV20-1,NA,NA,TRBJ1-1,TGCAGTGCTAGTATCCCAGGTGCTTGGGAGACTGAAGCTTTCTTT,CSASIPGAWETEAFF
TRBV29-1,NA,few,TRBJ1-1,TGCAGCGTTGAAGATCTGGTAGGAGGGCGAGCTTTCTTT,CSVEDLVGGRAFF
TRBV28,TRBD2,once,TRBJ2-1,TGTGCCAGCAGTTCGCCGACTAGCGGGGCCAACAATGAGCAGTTCTTC,CASSSPTSGANNEQFF
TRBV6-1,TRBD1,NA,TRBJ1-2,TGTGCCAGCAGTGAAGTCGTATACGGGACAGGGTACGGCTACACCTTC,CASSEVVYGTGYGYTF
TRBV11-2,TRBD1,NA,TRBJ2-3,TGTGCCAGCAGCTTAGGCCGGGACAGGGGAACAGATACGCAGTATTTT,CASSLGRDRGTDTQYF
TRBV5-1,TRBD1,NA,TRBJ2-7,TGCGCCAGCAGCTTTACAGGGGGCTTGACCTACGAGCAGTACTTC,CASSFTGGLTYEQYF
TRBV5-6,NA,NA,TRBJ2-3,TGTGCCAGCAGCTGGAGGGACAGCCCGACAGATACGCAGTATTTT,CASSWRDSPTDTQYF
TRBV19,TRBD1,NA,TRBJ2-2,TGTGCCAGTAGTCCCGGACAGGGGGGGGTCGGGGAGCTGTTTTTT,CASSPGQGGVGELFF
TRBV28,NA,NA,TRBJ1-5,TGTGCCAGCAGTTTTCTGTCGAATGGGGGGTCCAATCAGCCCCAGCATTTT,CASSFLSNGGSNQPQHF
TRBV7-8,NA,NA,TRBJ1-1,TGTGCCAGCAGCTTAAGTGGGAGTAACACTGAAGCTTTCTTT,CASSLSGSNTEAFF
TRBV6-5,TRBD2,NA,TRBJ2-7,TGTGCCAGCAATTGGGGGGGAGACGGCTACGAGCAGTACTTC,CASNWGGDGYEQYF
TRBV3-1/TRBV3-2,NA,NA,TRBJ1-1,TGTGCCAGCAGCCACGGAAGGAGTGGATTAGGCACTGAAGCTTTCTTT,CASSHGRSGLGTEAFF
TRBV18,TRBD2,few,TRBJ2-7,TGTGCCAGCTCACCTCAGGATAGCGGGACCTACGAGCAGTACTTC,CASSPQDSGTYEQYF
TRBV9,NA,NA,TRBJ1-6,TGTGCCAGCAGCGTAGGGGGGGGGCTCAATTCACCCCTCCACTTT,CASSVGGGLNSPLHF
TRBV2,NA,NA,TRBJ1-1,TGTGCCAGCAGTAGACAGCTTCTTAACACTGAAGCTTTCTTT,CASSRQLLNTEAFF
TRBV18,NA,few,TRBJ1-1,TGTGCCAGCTCACCACCCGGGGCTTTCTTT,CASSPPGAFF
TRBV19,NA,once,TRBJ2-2,TGTGCCAGTAGTAGGAGGGGTAGGGGCGCGAACACCGGGGAGCTGTTTTTT,CASSRRGRGANTGELFF
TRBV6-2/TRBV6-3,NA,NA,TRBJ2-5,TGTGCCAGCAGTTACTTAGGACTACCCCAAGAGACCCAGTACTTC,CASSYLGLPQETQYF
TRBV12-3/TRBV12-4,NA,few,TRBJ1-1,TGTGCCAGCAGACAGAATGAGTTGGCTTTCTTT,CASRQNELAFF
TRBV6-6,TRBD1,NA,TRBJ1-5,TGTGCCAGCAGTCTAAAACAGGGGGGCAATCAGCCCCAGCATTTT,CASSLKQGGNQPQHF
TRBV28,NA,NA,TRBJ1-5,TGTGCCAGCAGTTCCACCCAGTTACAAAATCAGCCCCAGCATTTT,CASSSTQLQNQPQHF
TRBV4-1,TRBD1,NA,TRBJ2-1,TGCGCCAGCAGCCAAGTGGGACAGGGGGTCTATGAGCAGTTCTTC,CASSQVGQGVYEQFF
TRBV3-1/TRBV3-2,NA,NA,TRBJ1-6,TGTGTCAGCAGCCAAGACCCTTCACAGGGCTGGGTTCGGTCACCCCTCCACTTT,CVSSQDPSQGWVRSPLHF
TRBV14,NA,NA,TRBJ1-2,TGTGCCAGCAGCCCACCGGGGGGCCGGTGGGATGGCTACACCTTC,CASSPPGGRWDGYTF
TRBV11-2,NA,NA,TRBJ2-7,TGTGCCGTGGGTGCTACAGGCTACGAGCAGTACTTC,CAVGATGYEQYF
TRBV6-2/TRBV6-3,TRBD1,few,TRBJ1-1,TGTGCCAGCAGTTACGCAGGGGGAGCTTTCTTT,CASSYAGGAFF
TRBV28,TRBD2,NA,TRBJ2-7,TGTGCCAGCAGTTTATTCGAGAGCGGGAGCGACGAGCAGTACTTC,CASSLFESGSDEQYF
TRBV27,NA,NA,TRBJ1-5,TGTGCCAGCAGGCAACAGGGAAGTAGCAATCAGCCCCAGCATTTT,CASRQQGSSNQPQHF
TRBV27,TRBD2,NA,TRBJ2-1,TGTGCCAGCAGTCCCCGCGGGAGCGGGTACAATGAGCAGTTCTTC,CASSPRGSGYNEQFF
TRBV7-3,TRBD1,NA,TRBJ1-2,TGTGCCAGCAGCTTAACGGGACAGGGGGCCTATGGCTACACCTTC,CASSLTGQGAYGYTF
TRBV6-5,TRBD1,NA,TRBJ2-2,TGTGCCAGCAGTCCGGGACAGGGTAACACCGGGGAGCTGTTTTTT,CASSPGQGNTGELFF
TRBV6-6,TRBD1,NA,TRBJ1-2,TGTGCCACCCAGACGGGACAGGGGAGCTATGGCTACACCTTC,CATQTGQGSYGYTF
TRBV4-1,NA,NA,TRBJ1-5,TGCGCCAGCAACCCCATCTGGGATTCACAGGCGGTTCAGCCCCAGCATTTT,CASNPIWDSQAVQPQHF
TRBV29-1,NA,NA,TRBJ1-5,TGCAGCGTCGTCCCCGTACAGAGCAATCAGCCCCAGCATTTT,CSVVPVQSNQPQHF
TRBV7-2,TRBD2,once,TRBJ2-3,TGTGCCAGCAGCTTAGGAGTGACTAGCGGAGCTAGCACAGATACGCAGTATTTT,CASSLGVTSGASTDTQYF
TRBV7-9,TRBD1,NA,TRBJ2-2,TGTGCCAGCAGCTTAGGGGACAGGGGGGCCACCGGGGAGCTGTTTTTT,CASSLGDRGATGELFF
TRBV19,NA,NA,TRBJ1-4,TGTGCCAGTAGGGACACAACAACTAATGAAAAACTGTTTTTT,CASRDTTTNEKLFF
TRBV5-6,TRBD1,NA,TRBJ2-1,TGTGCCAGCAGCTTGGGAGGGGGCCAGAACAATGAGCAGTTCTTC,CASSLGGGQNNEQFF
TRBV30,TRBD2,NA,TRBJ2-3,TGTGCCTGGAGTCGTGCGGGGGGGAGCACAGATACGCAGTATTTT,CAWSRAGGSTDTQYF
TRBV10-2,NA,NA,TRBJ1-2,TGCGCCAGCAGTGAGCCCAGAGCGCACTATGGCTACACCTTC,CASSEPRAHYGYTF
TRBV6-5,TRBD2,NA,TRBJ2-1,TGTGCCAGCCCCCGTGGCGGGAGAAGGTACAATGAGCAGTTCTTC,CASPRGGRRYNEQFF
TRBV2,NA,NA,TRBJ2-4,TGTGCCAGCAGTGACCGGGACATGAACATTCAGTACTTC,CASSDRDMNIQYF
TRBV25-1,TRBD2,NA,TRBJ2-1,TGTGCCACAGCTACTAGCGGGAGCTACAATGAGCAGTTCTTC,CATATSGSYNEQFF
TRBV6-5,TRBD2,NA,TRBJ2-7,TGTGCCAGCAAGGGACTAGCGGGAAACGAGCAGTACTTC,CASKGLAGNEQYF
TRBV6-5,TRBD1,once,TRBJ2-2,TGTGCCAGCAGCCGACAGGGGGCGCTCACCGGGGAGCTGTTTTTT,CASSRQGALTGELFF
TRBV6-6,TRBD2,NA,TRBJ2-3,TGTGCCAGCAGCCGAGGGGGAATAGCGGGGGGAAGCACAGATACGCAGTATTTT,CASSRGGIAGGSTDTQYF
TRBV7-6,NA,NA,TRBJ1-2,TGTGCCAGCAGCTTAGGGACAGACGCTAACTATGGCTACACCTTC,CASSLGTDANYGYTF
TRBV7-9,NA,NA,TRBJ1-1,TGTGCCAGCAGCCGGACAGAAACTGAAGCTTTCTTT,CASSRTETEAFF
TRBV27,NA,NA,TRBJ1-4,TGTGCCAGCAGCGACATGCTTCCTAATGAAAAACTGTTTTTT,CASSDMLPNEKLFF